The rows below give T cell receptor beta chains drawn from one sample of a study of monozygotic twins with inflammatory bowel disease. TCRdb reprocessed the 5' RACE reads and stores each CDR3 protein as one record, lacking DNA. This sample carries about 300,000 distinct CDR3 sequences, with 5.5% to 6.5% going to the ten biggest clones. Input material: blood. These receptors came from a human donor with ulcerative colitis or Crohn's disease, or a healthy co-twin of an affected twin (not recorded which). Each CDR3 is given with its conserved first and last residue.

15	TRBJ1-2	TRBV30	CAWSKWSVTLYGYTF
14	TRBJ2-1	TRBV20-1	CSARDAVRDNEQFF
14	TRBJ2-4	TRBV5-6	CASSHRGAKNIQYF
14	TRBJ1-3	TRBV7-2	CASSYGQAGNTIYF
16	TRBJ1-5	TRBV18	CASSPAGLRGNQPQHF
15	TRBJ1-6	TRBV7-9	CASSLRDGGNSPLHF
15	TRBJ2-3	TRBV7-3	CASSLGTYSTDTQYF
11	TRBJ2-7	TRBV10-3	CATSTAYEQYF
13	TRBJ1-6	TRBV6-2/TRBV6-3	CASKPPRGTPLHF
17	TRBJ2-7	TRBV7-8	CASSLAGGTSGHYEQYF
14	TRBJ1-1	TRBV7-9	CASSLRGANTEAFF
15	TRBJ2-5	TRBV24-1	CATSDTDRGGETQYF
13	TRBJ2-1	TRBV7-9	CASSFPQGIQQFF
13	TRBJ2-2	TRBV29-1	CSVLMWDGGELFF
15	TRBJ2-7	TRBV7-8	CASSSRGQGVYEQYF
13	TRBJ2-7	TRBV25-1	CASSAGTNNEQYF
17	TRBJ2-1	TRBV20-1	CSARRLGGNHYPSEQFF
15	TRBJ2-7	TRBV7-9	CASSLGAYLPYEQYF
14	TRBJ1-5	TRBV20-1	CSAAAGPRNQPQHF
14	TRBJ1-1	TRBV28	CASSLPQGSREAFF
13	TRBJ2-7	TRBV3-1	CASSARGGVEQYF
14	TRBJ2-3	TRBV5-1	CASSLGRGEDTQYF
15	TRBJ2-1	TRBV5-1	CASSLWTGGYNEQFF
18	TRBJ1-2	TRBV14	CASSYRDLSWEANYGYTF
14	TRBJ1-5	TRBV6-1	CASTPQDPGEPQHF